The 2 T cell receptor beta chains in this list originate from one sample, sequenced in a study of blood T cells in healthy people across ages. Sample-barcoded 5' priming and a J-beta primer mix drove a second PCR of roughly 7 to 11 cycles. One entry per CDR3 protein results from TCRdb running MiXCR on the 5' RACE reads. The sample lists roughly 800,000 distinct CDR3 sequences; 53% were seen once. Input material: blood. The receptors were gathered from a man older than 75 in good health.

In this sample, this clonotype turned up a few times. This sequence joins TRBV20-1 and TRBJ2-1; 10 bases line up with TRBD2. The CDR3 is 17 amino acids. V was pared by 0 bases and J by 9 bases, with 14 bases of the junction left unmatched. Germline lookup yields CDR1 DFQATT and CDR2 SNEGSKA (reference sequence). The CDR3 DNA follows: TGCAGTGCTAGAGATCTGGTCGATCTAGCGGGAGCGGGTGAGCAGTTCTTC. It is translated as CSARDLVDLAGAGEQFF.

V gene TRBV27 combines with J gene TRBJ2-7; 13 bases fit TRBD2. J gave up 2 bases and V 8 bases, and 0 bases lay outside the gene matches. The CDR3 spans 13 residues. Germline loops: CDR1 MNHEY, CDR2 SMNVEV (reference sequence). The CDR3 DNA reads TGTGCCAGCGGGACTAGCGGGGCCTACGAGCAGTACTTC. This translates into CASGTSGAYEQYF.